A selection of T cell receptor beta chains follows, all from one sample in a study of T cell changes during pregnancy in multiple sclerosis. Sequencing used immunoSEQ multiplex PCR; TCRdb keeps in-frame clones, though not all of them. The sample carries over 20,000 clones, about 88% recorded once. Source: CD8+ T cells from peripheral blood mononuclear cells, taken after pregnancy. The source of these receptors is a female donor with multiple sclerosis, enrolled in a pregnancy study. The CDR3 runs from the conserved cysteine through the conserved F or W. The D gene is left open where the match is weak. Clone sizes are given selectively: once, few, many, or a class where the clone is expanded.

clone_size | d_call | j_call | v_call | cdr3_aa | cdr3_nt
- | - | TRBJ1-1 | TRBV10-3 | CAISGGGDEAFF | TGTGCCATCAGTGGTGGAGGGGATGAAGCTTTCTTT
- | - | TRBJ2-1 | TRBV6-6 | CASSYTTEPTRNEQFF | TGTGCCAGCAGTTACACGACGGAGCCGACCCGAAATGAGCAGTTCTTC
- | TRBD2 | TRBJ2-2 | TRBV6-5 | CASSYSLAGTGELFF | TGTGCCAGCAGTTATAGTCTAGCGGGCACCGGGGAGCTGTTTTTT
- | TRBD1 | TRBJ2-3 | TRBV7-9 | CASSALDRAQYF | TGTGCCAGCAGCGCCTTGGACAGGGCGCAGTATTTT
- | TRBD2 | TRBJ2-5 | TRBV11-2 | CASSRGLAGGRETQYF | TGTGCCAGCAGCCGGGGACTAGCGGGAGGGCGAGAGACCCAGTACTTC
few | - | TRBJ2-1 | TRBV30 | CAWSVWGHEQFF | TGTGCCTGGAGTGTATGGGGCCATGAGCAGTTCTTC
- | - | TRBJ1-1 | TRBV6-1 | CASSSGLLNTEAFF | TGTGCCAGCAGCTCGGGACTGCTGAACACTGAAGCTTTCTTT
once | - | TRBJ2-3 | TRBV9 | CASSVANRRLTDTQYF | TGTGCCAGCAGCGTAGCTAACCGGAGGCTCACAGATACGCAGTATTTT
- | - | TRBJ2-1 | TRBV2 | CASILPSSVDEQFF | TGTGCCAGCATCTTGCCTTCCTCGGTCGATGAGCAGTTCTTC
- | TRBD1 | TRBJ1-3 | TRBV7-8 | CASSLGPPDRAGNTIYF | TGTGCCAGCAGCTTAGGCCCCCCCGACAGGGCTGGAAACACCATATATTTT
- | TRBD1 | TRBJ2-2 | TRBV27 | CASRPTGGARTGELFF | TGTGCCAGCAGACCTACAGGGGGCGCGAGGACCGGGGAGCTGTTTTTT
- | - | TRBJ2-1 | TRBV9 | CASSAGVYNEQFF | TGTGCCAGCAGCGCCGGGGTTTACAATGAGCAGTTCTTC
- | - | TRBJ1-5 | TRBV19 | CASSIDTNSNQPQHF | TGTGCCAGTAGTATAGACACAAATAGCAATCAGCCCCAGCATTTT
- | TRBD2 | TRBJ2-3 | TRBV7-2 | CASSLPPPLSGIGTDTQYF | TGTGCCAGCAGCTTACCCCCACCCCTTAGCGGGATCGGCACAGATACGCAGTATTTT
- | TRBD2 | TRBJ2-1 | TRBV12-5 | CASAAAGGIDEQFF | TGTGCTAGTGCCGCAGCGGGAGGGATAGATGAGCAGTTCTTC
- | TRBD1 | TRBJ1-1 | TRBV7-9 | CASQFPQGTEAFF | TGTGCCAGCCAATTTCCACAGGGGACTGAAGCTTTCTTT
few | TRBD1 | TRBJ1-6 | TRBV6-4 | CASSDGTGGSPLHF | TGTGCCAGCAGTGACGGGACAGGGGGCTCACCCCTCCACTTT
- | - | TRBJ2-3 | TRBV29-1 | CSVPITDTQYF | TGCAGCGTCCCTATCACAGATACGCAGTATTTT
- | - | TRBJ2-7 | TRBV5-5 | CASSSLDRDYEQYF | TGTGCCAGCAGCTCCCTGGACAGAGACTACGAGCAGTACTTC
once | - | TRBJ2-7 | TRBV9 | CASSVGTTQLDEQYF | TGTGCCAGCAGCGTAGGGACTACCCAGCTCGACGAGCAGTACTTC
- | - | TRBJ1-5 | TRBV4-1 | CASSRSTGSNQPQHF | TGCGCCAGCAGCCGGTCAACAGGGAGCAATCAGCCCCAGCATTTT
- | - | TRBJ2-3 | TRBV28 | CASSFSGEADTQYF | TGTGCCAGCAGTTTTTCGGGAGAAGCAGATACGCAGTATTTT
- | - | TRBJ1-1 | TRBV27 | CASSWSGANTEAFF | TGTGCCAGCAGTTGGAGCGGGGCCAACACTGAAGCTTTCTTT
- | - | TRBJ2-3 | TRBV2 | CASSEGQVDTQYF | TGTGCCAGCAGTGAAGGACAGGTTGATACGCAGTATTTT
- | - | TRBJ2-1 | TRBV2 | CASSVGKYNEQFF | TGTGCCAGCAGTGTTGGCAAATACAATGAGCAGTTCTTC
- | - | TRBJ1-5 | TRBV7-9 | CASSLGGPIQHF | TGTGCCAGCAGTTTAGGGGGGCCCATCCAGCATTTT
- | TRBD1 | TRBJ2-6 | TRBV7-6 | CASSDPGQLNSGANVLTF | TGTGCCAGCAGCGATCCGGGACAGTTGAACTCTGGGGCCAACGTCCTGACTTTC
once | - | TRBJ2-3 | TRBV7-9 | CASSLTASDIDTQYF | TGTGCCAGCAGCTTAACGGCTAGCGATATAGATACGCAGTATTTT
once | TRBD2 | TRBJ2-1 | TRBV13 | CASSLGLAGGREQFF | TGTGCCAGCAGCTTAGGACTAGCGGGAGGCAGGGAGCAGTTCTTC
- | TRBD1 | TRBJ2-6 | TRBV6-1 | CASSGDSSGANVLTF | TGTGCCAGCAGTGGGGACAGCTCTGGGGCCAACGTCCTGACTTTC
- | TRBD2 | TRBJ2-7 | TRBV29-1 | CSVGTGRYEQYF | TGCAGCGTAGGGACCGGGAGGTACGAGCAGTACTTC
once | - | TRBJ2-6 | TRBV9 | CASSAPSGANVLTF | TGTGCCAGCAGCGCCCCTAGTGGGGCCAACGTCCTGACTTTC
- | - | TRBJ1-1 | TRBV28 | CASYKYPVSNTEAFF | TGTGCCAGCTACAAATACCCAGTGTCGAACACTGAAGCTTTCTTT
- | TRBD2 | TRBJ2-3 | TRBV27 | CASSLGGSGSFGTQYF | TGTGCCAGCAGTTTGGGAGGTAGCGGGAGTTTCGGTACGCAGTATTTT
once | - | TRBJ2-2 | TRBV5-6 | CASSVQPWRRTGELFF | TGTGCCAGCAGCGTCCAACCGTGGCGGCGTACCGGGGAGCTGTTTTTT
- | TRBD2 | TRBJ2-1 | TRBV9 | CASNLAGGSGEQFF | TGTGCCAGCAACCTAGCGGGAGGGTCAGGGGAGCAGTTCTTC
- | TRBD1 | TRBJ2-7 | TRBV9 | CASSGGQGPSYEQYF | TGTGCCAGCAGCGGGGGACAGGGGCCTTCCTACGAGCAGTACTTC
- | - | TRBJ2-7 | TRBV5-4 | CASSSIDSSYEQYF | TGTGCCAGCAGCTCTATCGACAGCTCCTACGAGCAGTACTTC
- | TRBD1 | TRBJ1-5 | TRBV6-5 | CASSDGTGGQPQHF | TGTGCCAGCAGTGACGGGACAGGGGGTCAGCCCCAGCATTTT
- | - | TRBJ2-1 | TRBV7-9 | CASSLLIVDPEQFF | TGTGCCAGCAGCTTACTCATTGTAGATCCCGAGCAGTTCTTC
few | - | TRBJ2-1 | TRBV19 | CASSIGARRNEQFF | TGTGCCAGTAGTATAGGCGCCAGGAGGAATGAGCAGTTCTTC
- | - | TRBJ1-5 | TRBV10-3 | CAISEDENSNQPQHF | TGTGCCATCAGTGAGGATGAGAATAGCAATCAGCCCCAGCATTTT
- | - | TRBJ1-2 | TRBV28 | CASSKGGYGYTF | TGTGCCAGCAGCAAAGGAGGCTATGGCTACACCTTC
- | - | TRBJ2-7 | TRBV27 | CASTPSTGFFSYEQYF | TGTGCCAGCACCCCGTCAACAGGGTTCTTCTCCTACGAGCAGTACTTC
- | - | TRBJ2-1 | TRBV6-5 | CASSYSTSLFDEQFF | TGTGCCAGCAGTTACTCGACTTCTCTGTTCGATGAGCAGTTCTTC
medium-sized | TRBD1 | TRBJ2-1 | TRBV9 | CASSTPMGVLYGDRYNEQFF | TGTGCCAGCAGCACCCCGATGGGAGTTCTCTATGGGGACAGGTACAATGAGCAGTTCTTC
- | - | TRBJ2-1 | TRBV7-9 | CAWLGGTEQFF | TGTGCCTGGCTAGGGGGTACTGAGCAGTTCTTC
large | - | TRBJ2-7 | TRBV27 | CASGRGTPYEQYF | TGTGCCAGCGGACGCGGGACCCCCTACGAGCAGTACTTC